This T cell receptor beta chain was identified in a study of CD8 T cells in ankylosing spondylitis. General observations from the study: Enrichment of disease-linked clones was reportedly significant in matched ankylosing spondylitis synovial fluid.

TCRdb processed the 5' RACE reads anew with MiXCR; each CDR3 protein has one entry. The table shows some 340,000 distinct CDR3 sequences, with 14% to 15% occurring only once. This CDR3 comprises 11 residues. This clonotype was recorded a few times. As yet, its antigen is unknown. This clonotype was obtained from a male donor with ankylosing spondylitis or in good health (not recorded which). Sequenced input: blood, either unsorted or a sorted T cell fraction (not recorded which). The rearrangement uses TRBV21-1 and TRBJ2-7. TRBV21-1 is shown as a pseudogene. The CDR3 here is CASRPSYEQYF. For the CDR3, the DNA is TGTGCCAGCAGACCTTCATACGAGCAGTACTTC.